Sequencing of this T cell receptor (beta chain) was carried out in a study of blood T cell repertoires in COVID-19. Study background: COVID-19 samples collected from the United States, Italy and Spain covered acute and convalescent phases. Nucleic acid was either cDNA or gDNA, and it came from T cells, B-cell-depleted T cells, or PBMCs.

Study processing details: Amplifying reference gene primers gave estimates of nucleated cell counts. Sequencing was performed with immunoSEQ multiplex PCR; in TCRdb, only in-frame clones are kept and a portion is missing. V and J calls plus clone size are reproduced from that table; the DNA served to infer D and trimming. Here the sample spans roughly 100,000 clones, about 90% being singletons. The CDR3 has 16 amino acids. V dropped 1 base and J dropped 0 bases, with 12 bases sitting between them. Germline V gives CDR1 SNHLY, CDR2 FYNNEI. The sequenced material came from peripheral blood. This clonotype was sampled from a man aged 50 to 60 with acute or convalescent COVID-19. The rearrangement uses TRBV2 and TRBJ1-1; no definite D call. CDR3 in amino acids: CASSEEDGIMNTEAFF. CDR3 nucleotide sequence: TGTGCCAGCAGTGAAGAGGACGGGATAATGAACACTGAAGCTTTCTTT.